This TCR beta chain emerged from a study of shared clonotypes between healthy human individuals (dated by TCRdb to the early 2020s). Study-level background: A couple of women and a few men aged 18 to 49 years were included in the cohort. For each donor, CD4 naive and CD4 memory were each run on three plates, CD8 naive on two plates, and CD8 memory on one plate. To increase sequencing depth and limit assay-specific biases, different laboratories used diverse techniques to prepare libraries and sequence TCR repertoires. To estimate repertoire size and how much clonotypes are shared between individuals, the study performed deep sequencing of blood TCR repertoires from a few healthy adults. Between about 0.94 and 8.9 billion PBMCs per donor were obtained by leukapheresis.

For the CD8 naive samples, CD45RO-negative cells were positively selected for CCR7, yielding a CD45RA+CCR7+ population from which TemRA cells were excluded. Donors were healthy HIV-negative adults with no recently reported acute infections or vaccinations. Every donor was a Caucasian adult residing in Nashville, Tennessee, USA. Blood was collected by leukapheresis, and PBMCs were isolated by Ficoll-Histopaque density gradient centrifugation and then cryopreserved in liquid nitrogen vapor phase. Analytical flow cytometry was used to check the purity and quantity of every magnetically sorted T cell population. Genomic DNA was isolated from each sorted fraction and quantified by UV absorbance on a Nanodrop 2000c. Using the deep immunoSEQ assay, TCR CDR3 regions were amplified from genomic DNA by multiplex PCR. For each cell subset, the extracted genomic DNA was distributed evenly across all wells of several immunoSEQ 96-well plates, and each plate served as one replicate. For sorted subsets, 200 ng of genomic DNA, equivalent to 25,000 to 35,000 T cell genomes, went into each replicate PCR. Purified libraries were measured with a Qubit 3.0 fluorometer, size-checked on a Bioanalyzer 2100, and measured again with the KAPA Library Quantification kit. Every immunoSEQ 96-well plate was sequenced on a dedicated single-read 150-cycle Illumina NextSeq 550 flow cell. Per the source publication's procedure: Because the immunoSEQ output included only junctional sequences and no quality scores, the filtering could not be the same as the filtering used for full-length reads. To assign V/J genes and CDR3, sequences were annotated against IMGT germline references using PyIR, a Python wrapper for IgBLAST v1.9. Reads were removed for weak V/J assignments (E-value above 1e-6), missing CDR3, stop codons, out-of-frame junctions, or ambiguous translated residues. A V3J clonotype was defined by an identical inferred V gene, J gene, and CDR3 amino acid sequence. Percentage overlap between repertoires was calculated by dividing the number of shared unique clonotypes by the size of the smaller repertoire. Repertoire richness was assessed with RTK rarefaction, the Chao1 estimator, and Recon v2.1 estimates of unobserved clonotypes. For all TCRbeta clonotypes obtained by the gDNA method from a few donors, generation probabilities were computed with OLGA. The immuneACCESS repertoire file appears here via TCRdb, limited to in-frame rearrangements. These files lack a portion of the clones; in checked studies, under half of the deficit traces to unresolved V genes, and the cause of the others is not known. Clonal size and the V and J genes are those of that table, whereas D and trimming came from the DNA. The sample contains millions of clones, just over 90% of them found a single time. About 1.5% of the sample lies in the top ten.

Overall study results and their limits: Sampling was limited to blood, and TCR repertoires in tissue likely differ from TCR repertoires in blood. Clonotypes shared by all four sorted-subset donors showed higher generation probabilities than non-shared clonotypes. Estimated clonotype richness was generally larger for naive than for memory subsets. Incomplete sequencing was indicated by rarefaction of sorted-subset datasets, despite the large sequencing depth. Pairwise subsampling led to the expectation that sequencing depth would affect the degree of clonotype sharing among donors. Because the study included a small number of donors, the genetic and exposure-history diversity represented was limited. Sharing across a few donors was observed for about 5% of naive CD4, less than 4% of naive CD8, 2% to 2.5% of memory CD4, and over 0.3% of memory CD8 clonotypes.

A note on this clone: This clone's antigen is unknown. No quality values exist for individual bases; no much larger clone is one base distant.

The germline V gene encodes CDR1 SGHTA and CDR2 FQGNSA. The CDR3 covers 14 residues, taking in both the cysteine and the phenylalanine. Here the CDR3 DNA is all that survives: 42 bases in frame from base 1. The junction shows trimming of 5 bases on V and 3 bases on J, and the gene matches do not reach 7 bases of it. Sequencing was carried out using naive CD8+ T cells from PBMCs. In light of the paper, this sample's cell subset or site label describes: CD45RA+CCR7+. The TCR comes from a young man in good health. Some clones in this sample may be carry-over from other donors' samples. This chain joins TRBV7-2 to TRBJ2-7; the junction holds 7 bases that match TRBD1. Here is the DNA: TGTGCCAGCAGCGCCCGGGACAGAAACTACGAGCAGTACTTC. Its protein reads: CASSARDRNYEQYF.